These 19 T cell receptor beta chains came from one sample sequenced in a study of cytomegalovirus exposure and HLA in healthy donors. The protocol was immunoSEQ multiplex PCR, while the TCRdb copy is restricted to in-frame clones and leaves out a portion. The profile shows roughly 90,000 clones, 85% of them singletons. Sample: PBMCs. The origin of the receptors is a man aged 18 to 30 in good health and CMV-seropositive.

CDR3 in DNA: TGTGCCAGCAGCTTGGCAGGGGGCTCCTACAATGAGCAGTTCTTC. This gives the protein CASSLAGGSYNEQFF. This chain uses TRBV11-2 with TRBJ2-1; 7 positions match TRBD1. Germline V gene data show CDR1 as SGHAT and CDR2 as FQNNGV. The CDR3 spans 15 residues. The V gene end was trimmed by 3 bases and the J gene end by 0 bases; junction bases not matched to a gene: 2.

V and J are TRBV29-1 and TRBJ2-7; TRBD1 might be the D (5 bases). This CDR3 region has 11 residues. In germline, CDR1 is SQVTM, CDR2 ANQGSEA. V dropped 4 bases and J dropped 7 bases, with 11 bases sitting between them. The CDR3 spells CSVGQGREQYV. CDR3 in DNA: TGCAGCGTTGGCCAGGGCAGAGAGCAGTACGTC.

This clone occurred once. This chain connects TRBV27 to TRBJ2-2; a weak D match, TRBD2 (6 bases). The CDR3 spans 18 residues. In germline, CDR1 is MNHEY, CDR2 SMNVEV (reference sequence). The ends were cut back, 5 bases at V and 0 bases at J, with 19 bases in the middle. The CDR3 nucleotides read TGTGCCAGCAGTACCCCAGCGCAGCGGGCTACGAACACCGGGGAGCTGTTTTTT. Its translation: CASSTPAQRATNTGELFF.

This clone has only one observation. The chain has TRBV5-4 and TRBJ2-3, with 12 bases identical to TRBD2. Germline-derived CDR1 and CDR2 are SGHNT and YYREEE (reference sequence). The CDR3 covers 16 residues. Losses at the gene ends were 4 bases for V and 13 bases for J; bases not matched to a gene: 16. The CDR3 sequence is CASSAGTSGPGAGKYF. In nucleotides, the CDR3 is TGTGCCAGCAGCGCCGGGACTAGCGGGCCCGGGGCCGGCAAGTATTTT.

In DNA, the CDR3 is TGTGCCAGCAGCTTGGACGGGGAGCAGTTCTTC. As protein: CASSLDGEQFF. This chain uses TRBV5-4 with TRBJ2-1; D remains ambiguous. The CDR3 extends over 11 amino acids. Trimming pared 0 bases from V and 10 bases from J, leaving 5 bases between. Looked up from germline, CDR1 is SGHNT and CDR2 is YYREEE (reference sequence).

The genes are TRBV6-1 and TRBJ2-7, with TRBD1 matching over 7 bases. J lost 1 base, V lost 7 bases, and 4 bases had no gene match. The CDR3 contains 13 residues. Germline CDR1 MNHNS, CDR2 SASEGT. The CDR3 nucleotides read TGTGCCAGCACCTCGGGACAGTCCTACGAGCAGTACGTC. This sequence encodes CASTSGQSYEQYV.

The chain employs TRBV9 and TRBJ2-5; 8 nucleotides line up with TRBD1. Germline loops: CDR1 SGDLS, CDR2 YYNGEE. The V segment lost 5 bases and the J segment 1 base; nucleotides outside the gene matches: 7. This CDR3 contains 15 residues. The CDR3 spells CASSWRGTGQETQYF. In DNA form, the CDR3 reads TGTGCCAGCAGTTGGAGGGGGACAGGCCAAGAGACCCAGTACTTC. The full variable domain, with the rest looked up from reference TRBV9 and TRBJ2-5, is DSGVTQTPKHLITATGQRVTLRCSPRSGDLSVYWYQQSLDQGLQFLIQYYNGEERAKGNILERFSAQQFPDLHSELNLSSLELGDSALYFCASSWRGTGQETQYFGPGTRLLVL.

The CDR3 sequence: CASSLGTGKHQPQHF. The CDR3 region has the DNA TGTGCCAGCAGTTTAGGGACAGGGAAGCATCAGCCCCAGCATTTT. The genes are TRBV28 and TRBJ1-5; 9 bases fit TRBD1. V gave up 2 bases and J gave up 5 bases; unmatched junction bases: 4. There are 15 residues in the CDR3. Germline lookup yields CDR1 MDHEN and CDR2 SYDVKM.

The genes are TRBV29-1 and TRBJ2-7; 8 bases are shared with TRBD2. Unmatched junction bases numbered 0, after V lost 4 bases and J lost 4 bases. This CDR3 spans 11 amino acids. Germline V CDR1 and CDR2: SQVTM, ANQGSEA. CDR3 nucleotides: TGCAGCGTTGCGGGAGGGTACGAGCAGTACTTC. Translating gives CSVAGGYEQYF.

This rearrangement joins TRBV5-1 to TRBJ2-7; 10 bases align to TRBD2. The J segment lost 0 bases and the V segment lost 0 bases, leaving 9 bases of the junction unmatched. CDR1 and CDR2 (germline): SGHRS, YFSETQ. The length of the CDR3 is 18 residues. Written as DNA, the CDR3 is TGCGCCAGCAGCTTGGGCCACCTAGCGGGAGTAAGCTCCTACGAGCAGTACTTC. Translation gives CASSLGHLAGVSSYEQYF.

This chain connects TRBV29-1 to TRBJ1-3; possibly TRBD1 for D (6 bases). The CDR3 extends over 14 amino acids. Trimming pared 4 bases from V and 4 bases from J, leaving 14 bases between. Germline V gives CDR1 SQVTM, CDR2 ANQGSEA. The CDR3 DNA reads TGCAGCGTTGCCCCGGGACAAACAGGAAACACCATATATTTT. Protein: CSVAPGQTGNTIYF. Full variable domain (rest looked up from reference TRBV29-1 and TRBJ1-3): SAVISQKPSRDICQRGTSLTIQCQVDSQVTMMFWYRQQPGQSLTLIATANQGSEATYESGFVIDKFPISRPNLTFSTLTVSNMSPEDSSIYLCSVAPGQTGNTIYFGEGSWLTVV.

This clone was detected only once. The chain uses TRBV6-6 and TRBJ2-7, with 7 bases fitting TRBD2. Germline V gene data show CDR1 as MNHNY and CDR2 as SVGAGI (reference sequence). This CDR3 is 16 amino acids long. V lost 6 bases to trimming and J lost 0 bases; unmatched junction nucleotides: 11. CDR3 protein: CASRLSSGLSSYEQYF. CDR3 coding DNA: TGTGCCAGCAGGCTTTCTAGCGGACTTTCCTCCTACGAGCAGTACTTC.

This sequence joins TRBV7-2 and TRBJ2-1, with D tentatively TRBD2 (5 bases). V was clipped by 5 bases and J by 0 bases, with 8 bases between them. The CDR3 extends over 14 amino acids. Germline CDR1 reads SGHTA; CDR2 reads FQGNSA. CDR3 loop: CASSVSGSYNEQFF. CDR3 coding DNA: TGTGCCAGCAGCGTGAGCGGCTCCTACAATGAGCAGTTCTTC.

CDR3 coding DNA: TGTGCCAGCAGTTGGACAGGGGAGGAGCGCGAGCAGTACTTC. Its protein is CASSWTGEEREQYF. The chain couples TRBV27 to TRBJ2-7; 9 bases line up with TRBD1. The V and J ends lost 4 bases and 6 bases, in that order; junction bases with no gene match: 7. The CDR3 sequence is 14 residues long. Germline V gene lookup returns CDR1 MNHEY and CDR2 SMNVEV (reference sequence).

The V call is TRBV27, the J call TRBJ1-1; tentatively, D is TRBD1 (6 bases). From germline, CDR1 is MNHEY and CDR2 SMNVEV (reference sequence). The V end lost 5 bases, the J end lost 6 bases, and 13 bases lay between the germline ends. There are 13 residues in the CDR3. The CDR3 sequence: CASSGAGDAEAFF. CDR3 bases: TGTGCCAGCAGTGGGGCAGGGGATGCTGAAGCTTTCTTT.

The chain is built from TRBV7-9 and TRBJ2-7; tentatively, D is TRBD1 (5 bases). Germline V gene data show CDR1 as SEHNR and CDR2 as FQNEAQ (reference sequence). The CDR3 extends over 14 amino acids. Trimming stripped 7 bases from V and 2 bases from J, with 15 bases between. The CDR3 protein is CASNPNGQAYEQYF. As DNA, the CDR3 is TGTGCCAGCAACCCCAACGGACAAGCCTACGAGCAGTACTTC.

This clone has only a few counts. The V call is TRBV6-1, the J call TRBJ1-2, with 7 bases aligning to TRBD1. CDR1 and CDR2 (germline): MNHNS, SASEGT. After removal of 5 bases from V and 10 bases from J, the junction contained 16 bases not matched to a gene. The CDR3 has 15 amino acids. The CDR3, as DNA: TGTGCCAGCAGTACTAAAACAGGGGCGAATGTTGTCTACACCTTC. The encoded protein is CASSTKTGANVVYTF.

The chain recombines TRBV19 with TRBJ2-6; D possibly corresponds to TRBD1 (6 bases). Between the trimmed V and J ends, which lost 5 bases and 4 bases, there was a span of 12 bases. The CDR3 runs 15 residues. CDR1 and CDR2 from the germline V gene are LNHDA and SQIVND (reference sequence). The CDR3 here is CASSSRTAGANVLTF. CDR3 nucleotides: TGTGCCAGTAGTTCGCGGACAGCCGGGGCCAACGTCCTGACTTTC. The full variable domain, rest sourced from reference TRBV19 and TRBJ2-6, is DGGITQSPKYLFRKEGQNVTLSCEQNLNHDAMYWYRQDPGQGLRLIYYSQIVNDFQKGDIAEGYSVSREKKESFPLTVTSAQKNPTAFYLCASSSRTAGANVLTFGAGSRLTVL.

The CDR3 reads CASSEGSQYMFAEQYF. DNA for the CDR3: TGTGCCAGCAGTGAAGGATCACAGTACATGTTCGCCGAGCAGTACTTC. J is TRBJ2-7 and V is TRBV25-1; no definite D call. The CDR3 consists of 16 residues. From germline, CDR1 is MGHDK and CDR2 SYGVNS. The V and J ends lost 2 bases and 6 bases respectively, with 20 bases between them.